The 29 T cell receptor beta chains below all came from one sample that was sequenced in a study of shared clonotypes between healthy human individuals (TCRdb year 2020). Library preparation was by the immunoSEQ multiplex PCR assay. TCRdb took this table from immuneACCESS and kept in-frame rearrangements with V and J called. Such tables lack part of the clones; where checked against another copy, unresolved V genes explain under half of the gap, and the rest is unexplained. For this sample there are almost 750,000 clones; around 70% appear just once. Of the sample, more than 1.5% is held by the ten largest clones. What was sequenced was memory CD4+ T cells sorted from blood. The cell subset or site label on this specimen signifies: CD45RA-negative fraction. These receptors all come from a woman aged 30 to 39 in good health.

The chain combines TRBV5-1 with TRBJ2-3; 8 bases map to TRBD2. CDR3 length: 15 residues. The V and J ends lost 2 bases and 2 bases, in that order; junction bases with no gene match: 4. The V gene's germline CDR1 is SGHRS and CDR2 YFSETQ. CDR3 in DNA: TGCGCCAGCAGCTTAGCGGGAGCTTACACAGATACGCAGTATTTT. This encodes CASSLAGAYTDTQYF.

The chain has TRBV5-4 and TRBJ1-1, with D hard to call. CDR1 is SGHNT and CDR2 is YYREEE in the germline V gene (reference sequence). Trimming pared 4 bases from V and 3 bases from J, leaving 4 bases between. This CDR3 region has 11 residues. In DNA, the CDR3 is TGTGCCAGCAGCCTCCACACTGAAGCTTTCTTT. Translated: CASSLHTEAFF. The variable domain in full, with the rest retrieved from reference TRBV5-4 and TRBJ1-1, is ETGVTQSPTHLIKTRGQQVTLRCSSQSGHNTVSWYQQALGQGPQFIFQYYREEENGRGNFPPRFSGLQFPNYSSELNVNALELDDSALYLCASSLHTEAFFGQGTRLTVV.

This clone was found many times. The chain is built from TRBV7-8 and TRBJ2-2; D is possibly TRBD1 (6 bases). V gave up 5 bases and J gave up 2 bases, with 12 bases separating them. Germline V lookup: CDR1 SGHVS, CDR2 FQNEAQ. The CDR3 is 15 residues long. DNA for the CDR3: TGTGCCAGCAGCAATCGACAGGATAACACCGGGGAGCTGTTTTTT. Protein sequence: CASSNRQDNTGELFF.

This rearrangement joins TRBV4-1 to TRBJ2-5; no firm D call. V was trimmed by 0 bases and J by 5 bases, leaving 10 bases between them. CDR1 and CDR2 from the germline V gene are MGHRA and YSYEKL. CDR3 length: 14 amino acids. The DNA for the CDR3 is TGCGCCAGCAGCCAAGAGTTTGTCGCCGAGACCCAGTACTTC. As protein: CASSQEFVAETQYF.

The chain uses TRBV2 and TRBJ1-5, with a tentative D call TRBD1 (6 bases). Trimming pared 6 bases from V and 3 bases from J, leaving 12 bases between. The CDR3 is 14 residues long. Germline assignment: CDR1 SNHLY and CDR2 FYNNEI. The CDR3, as DNA: TGTGCCAGCAGGGCGGGACAAGTCAATCAGCCCCAGCATTTT. It codes for CASRAGQVNQPQHF.

The genes are TRBV15 and TRBJ2-2; either TRBD1 or TRBD2 may fit D (5 bases each). V lost 0 bases, J lost 2 bases, and 10 bases lay in between. Germline CDR1 and CDR2: LNHNV and YYDKDF (reference sequence). The CDR3 is 16 residues long. This CDR3 is CATSRDLRGNTGELFF. The CDR3 bases are TGTGCCACCAGCAGAGATCTGAGGGGAAACACCGGGGAGCTGTTTTTT.

This clone was recorded a few times. The chain has TRBV7-6 and TRBJ2-6; no clear D. Trimming pared 5 bases from V and 0 bases from J, leaving 11 bases between. The CDR3 covers 16 residues. The germline V gene encodes CDR1 SGHVS and CDR2 FNYEAQ. The CDR3 is CASSPTPDSGANVLTF. The CDR3 DNA reads TGTGCCAGCAGCCCAACTCCTGACTCTGGGGCCAACGTCCTGACTTTC.

This sequence joins TRBV5-1 and TRBJ1-1; no clear D. Trimming removed 0 bases from V and 3 bases from J, with 6 bases in between. CDR1 SGHRS and CDR2 YFSETQ come from the germline V gene. The length of the CDR3 is 13 residues. Written as DNA, the CDR3 is TGCGCCAGCAGCTTGGGCTGGGACACTGAAGCTTTCTTT. Translating gives CASSLGWDTEAFF.

The V and J genes are TRBV7-2 and TRBJ1-5, with D uncertain. This CDR3 has 15 amino acids. Germline CDR1 reads SGHTA; CDR2 reads FQGNSA. Trimming took off 1 base at V and 0 bases at J, with 7 bases between the two ends. The CDR3: CASSLVFGSNQPQHF. The CDR3 nucleotides are TGTGCCAGCAGCTTAGTGTTCGGTAGCAATCAGCCCCAGCATTTT. Complete variable domain (other parts from reference TRBV7-2 and TRBJ1-5): GAGVSQSPSNKVTEKGKDVELRCDPISGHTALYWYRQSLGQGLEFLIYFQGNSAPDKSGLPSDRFSAERTGGSVSTLTIQRTQQEDSAVYLCASSLVFGSNQPQHFGDGTRLSIL.

This clone was recorded only once. The same CDR3 is also encoded by other DNA sequences in this sample. V gene TRBV9 combines with J gene TRBJ2-3, with D perhaps matching TRBD1 or TRBD2 (5 bases each). V was cut by 2 bases and J by 1 base, with 5 bases left in between. The CDR3 is 13 amino acids. The germline V gene encodes CDR1 SGDLS and CDR2 YYNGEE. The CDR3 loop reads CASSVGGTDTQYF. The CDR3, as DNA: TGTGCCAGCAGCGTGGGGGGCACAGATACGCAGTATTTT.

V is TRBV11-1 and J is TRBJ2-7, with 13 positions matching TRBD2. The germline gives CDR1 SGHAT, CDR2 FQDESV (reference sequence). The trim removed 4 bases at V and 7 bases at J, leaving 7 bases unmatched. The CDR3 totals 15 residues. The CDR3 is CASSSGLAGVREQYF. CDR3 nucleotide sequence: TGTGCCAGCAGCTCAGGACTAGCGGGAGTGAGGGAGCAGTACTTC.

This chain connects TRBV5-1 to TRBJ1-2; unclear D gene. The CDR3 consists of 12 residues. CDR1 and CDR2 (germline): SGHRS, YFSETQ. Trimming removed 0 bases from V and 8 bases from J, with 8 bases in between. CDR3 sequence reads: CASSLDHSGYTF. The CDR3 DNA reads TGCGCCAGCAGCTTGGATCACTCCGGCTACACCTTC. Looking up the rest from reference TRBV5-1 and TRBJ1-2 gives the full variable domain: KAGVTQTPRYLIKTRGQQVTLSCSPISGHRSVSWYQQTPGQGLQFLFEYFSETQRNKGNFPGRFSGRQFSNSRSEMNVSTLELGDSALYLCASSLDHSGYTFGSGTRLTVV.

The chain joins TRBV5-1 to TRBJ1-3; D is unclear. V gave up 4 bases and J gave up 2 bases, with 13 bases separating them. CDR1 and CDR2 from the germline V gene are SGHRS and YFSETQ. CDR3 length equals 15 residues. The CDR3 spells CASSPLGSPGNTIYF. The CDR3 DNA is TGCGCCAGCAGCCCGCTAGGGAGCCCTGGAAACACCATATATTTT. The complete variable domain, with remaining parts taken from reference TRBV5-1 and TRBJ1-3, reads KAGVTQTPRYLIKTRGQQVTLSCSPISGHRSVSWYQQTPGQGLQFLFEYFSETQRNKGNFPGRFSGRQFSNSRSEMNVSTLELGDSALYLCASSPLGSPGNTIYFGEGSWLTVV.

As to this clone: This CDR3 is also generated by other DNA sequences in the sample. This sequence joins TRBV30 and TRBJ1-3; D is ambiguous. V lost 5 bases and J lost 4, with 3 bases in between. The CDR3 loop spans 10 amino acids. Germline V CDR1 and CDR2: GTSNPN, SVGIG (reference sequence). The CDR3 DNA sequence: TGTGCCTGGGGGGGAAACACCATATATTTT. It codes for CAWGGNTIYF.

This clone has just a few counts. The chain uses TRBV7-9 and TRBJ1-4; D uncertain. V was pared by 6 bases and J by 7 bases, with 9 bases between. Germline V gene lookup returns CDR1 SEHNR and CDR2 FQNEAQ (reference sequence). This CDR3 has 12 amino acids. CDR3 sequence reads: CASRKGSEKLFF. CDR3 nucleotide sequence: TGTGCCAGCAGAAAAGGGAGTGAAAAACTGTTTTTT.

This chain connects TRBV30 to TRBJ2-1; no firm D call. Germline assignment: CDR1 GTSNPN and CDR2 SVGIG (reference sequence). This CDR3 has 12 residues. V lost 5 bases and J lost 7, with 12 bases in between. The CDR3 loop is CAWGVGLNEQFF. CDR3 in DNA: TGTGCCTGGGGGGTAGGGCTGAATGAGCAGTTCTTC.

J is TRBJ2-7 and V is TRBV7-6, with D tentatively TRBD2 (6 bases). Trimming cost V 6 bases and J 0 bases, with 15 bases left between them. This CDR3 region has 15 residues. Germline V gene sequence: CDR1 SGHVS, CDR2 FNYEAQ. CDR3: CASSPAGRSSYEQYF. CDR3 in DNA: TGTGCCAGCAGTCCAGCGGGCAGGAGCTCCTACGAGCAGTACTTC.

This clone was detected ten times or more. The V and J genes are TRBV25-1 and TRBJ2-6; TRBD2 matches 7 bases. Germline lookup yields CDR1 MGHDK and CDR2 SYGVNS. The V gene end was trimmed by 8 bases and the J gene end by 0 bases; junction bases not matched to a gene: 4. The CDR3 loop spans 15 amino acids. DNA of the CDR3: TGTGCCAGCCACTCGGGGGGCTCTGGGGCCAACGTCCTGACTTTC. It encodes CASHSGGSGANVLTF.

The CDR3 is CASSEQGPSGNTIYF. For the CDR3, the DNA is TGTGCCAGCAGTGAACAGGGTCCCTCTGGAAACACCATATATTTT. This chain joins TRBV6-1 and TRBJ1-3, with D possibly TRBD1 on 5 matching bases. This CDR3 has 15 residues. Germline V gives CDR1 MNHNS, CDR2 SASEGT. Deletions cut 2 bases from V and 0 bases from J, with 8 bases between.

V and J are TRBV7-9 and TRBJ1-3, with D maybe TRBD1 (6 bases). Per germline, CDR1 SEHNR and CDR2 FQNEAQ (reference sequence). This CDR3 contains 15 residues. The germline V and J ends were trimmed by 5 bases and 6 bases, with 17 bases remaining between them. CDR3 bases: TGTGCCAGCAGCCCCTGGACAGCCGACCTAAACACCATATATTTT. Amino acids: CASSPWTADLNTIYF.

CDR3 protein: CASSQDTSSYNEQFF. As DNA, the CDR3 is TGTGCCAGCAGCCAAGATACTAGCTCCTACAATGAGCAGTTCTTC. The chain recombines TRBV4-2 with TRBJ2-1; D might be TRBD2 (5 bases). V dropped 0 bases and J dropped 0 bases, with 6 bases sitting between them. Germline V lookup: CDR1 LGHNA, CDR2 YNFKEQ. The length of the CDR3 is 15 residues.

The CDR3 sequence is CACGRTLTDTQYF. In DNA form, the CDR3 reads TGTGCGTGCGGGAGGACCCTCACAGATACGCAGTATTTT. This rearrangement joins TRBV30 to TRBJ2-3; 8 bases are shared with TRBD2. The germline V gene has CDR1 GTSNPN and CDR2 SVGIG (reference sequence). The CDR3 spans 13 residues.

The chain employs TRBV6-1 and TRBJ2-7; 7 nucleotides match TRBD2. In germline, CDR1 is MNHNS, CDR2 SASEGT. This CDR3 contains 12 residues. V shed 10 bases, J shed 6 bases, and the junction held 9 bases outside the gene matches. This CDR3 reads CATGRTVLEQYF. CDR3 nucleotides: TGTGCCACCGGGAGGACCGTCCTCGAGCAGTACTTC.

This chain links TRBV11-3 with TRBJ2-1; 10 positions agree with TRBD2. There are 15 residues in the CDR3. J lost 4 bases, V lost 4 bases, and 4 bases had no gene match. Germline assignment: CDR1 SGHNT and CDR2 YENEEA. The CDR3, as DNA: TGTGCCAGCAGCTCTGGGACTAGCGAATACAATGAGCAGTTCTTC. Translation gives CASSSGTSEYNEQFF.

The V and J genes are TRBV29-1 and TRBJ2-7, with D perhaps matching TRBD2 (6 bases). Germline assignment: CDR1 SQVTM and CDR2 ANQGSEA. The CDR3 contains 15 residues. V dropped 8 bases and J dropped 0 bases, with 20 bases sitting between them. Written as DNA, the CDR3 is TGCAGCTGCGGGGTAATGAAAACATCCTCCTACGAGCAGTACTTC. This translates into CSCGVMKTSSYEQYF.

This chain connects TRBV11-2 to TRBJ2-1, with 8 bases matching TRBD2. The CDR3 has 14 residues. J gave up 7 bases and V 2 bases, and 4 bases lay outside the gene matches. The germline gives CDR1 SGHAT, CDR2 FQNNGV. The CDR3 sequence: CASSLRRGGNEQFF. The CDR3 nucleotides are TGTGCCAGCAGCTTACGACGGGGGGGGAATGAGCAGTTCTTC.

The chain recombines TRBV7-9 with TRBJ2-7, with 10 bases matching TRBD1. The CDR3 is made up of 15 amino acids. The germline V gene has CDR1 SEHNR and CDR2 FQNEAQ (reference sequence). J gave up 4 bases and V 5 bases, and 8 bases lay outside the gene matches. CDR3 sequence (DNA): TGTGCCAGCAGCCCCGGACAGGGGGATACGTACGAGCAGTACTTC. It is translated as CASSPGQGDTYEQYF. Supplemented by reference TRBV7-9 and TRBJ2-7, the full variable domain reads DTGVSQNPRHKITKRGQNVTFRCDPISEHNRLYWYRQTLGQGPEFLTYFQNEAQLEKSRLLSDRFSAERPKGSFSTLEIQRTEQGDSAMYLCASSPGQGDTYEQYFGPGTRLTVT.

The V call is TRBV6-7, the J call TRBJ2-7; D possibly corresponds to TRBD2 (6 bases). TRBV6-7 is an ORF; its function is uncertain. V gave up 0 bases and J gave up 7 bases, with 28 bases separating them. The CDR3 has 19 amino acids. The CDR3 is CASSYSSGTSLNPPGEQYF. The CDR3 DNA reads TGTGCCAGCAGTTACTCGTCCGGAACTAGCCTTAATCCCCCGGGAGAGCAGTACTTC.

This chain joins TRBV6-1 and TRBJ1-2; 9 bases are shared with TRBD1. The CDR3 length is 13 residues. V lost 6 bases and J lost 7; bases outside the gene matches: 6. Germline CDR1 is MNHNS and CDR2 is SASEGT. The CDR3 reads CASRPTGGSGYTF. CDR3 DNA: TGTGCCAGCAGGCCCACAGGGGGCAGTGGCTACACCTTC.